This TCR beta chain was profiled in a study of human T cells and chemical hapten exposure. On the study more broadly: Per-sample TCR yields varied mainly from small pooled library volume differences.

Unique molecular identifiers were attached to individual cDNA molecules during library preparation. TCRdb recomputed calls from the 5' RACE reads with MiXCR, one row per CDR3 protein. The repertoire holds about 80,000 distinct CDR3 sequences, with roughly 8% as singletons. Before extraction, the whole blood was not fractionated, and total RNA was taken from it. With 6 bases clipped from V and 4 bases from J, the junction kept 9 bases outside the gene matches. This CDR3 contains 16 residues. J is TRBJ2-5 and V is TRBV12-3 or TRBV12-4; 12 positions agree with TRBD2. The source of this sequence is a male donor in good health. The CDR3 is CASRPASGGAGETQYF. In nucleotides, the CDR3 is TGTGCCAGCAGACCAGCTAGCGGGGGGGCAGGAGAGACCCAGTACTTC.